This paragraph covers one T cell receptor beta chain sequence. Its antigen is currently not known. Base qualities were left out, and no much larger clone turns up one base away. The cohort was made up of about 610 healthy bone marrow donors. At the time of sampling, all cohort members were nominally healthy, though unrecorded immune exposures were likely present. The donor was CMV seronegative and was included in the group of approximately 350 seronegative cohort members. A peripheral blood sample was collected from each donor, and TCR beta sequencing was performed on peripheral blood mononuclear cells. The Qiagen DNeasy Blood Extraction Kit was used to extract genomic DNA from the blood cell samples. Based on the germline V gene, the CDR1 and CDR2 sequences are KGHSH and LQKENI. The CDR3 spans 13 residues, from the cysteine through the phenylalanine. The only DNA kept is the CDR3, 39 bases in frame from the first base. V loses 3 bases, J loses 12 bases, and the germline ends lie 18 bases apart.

The receptor library was made with the immunoSEQ multiplex PCR assay. A mixture of 60 forward primers for TCR Vbeta segments and 13 reverse primers for TCR Jbeta segments was used in the multiplex PCR. The CDR3 region of rearranged TCR beta genes was amplified from genomic DNA by a multiplex PCR assay. On the Illumina HiSeq System, the amplified TCR beta libraries were sequenced as 87-base-pair reads. As for how the authors treated the data: A later analysis tallied around 87 million unique TCR beta chains across the 666 repertoires, and approximately 11 million of those chains were shared by two or more donors. A nearest-neighbor algorithm error-corrected the raw reads and collapsed the reads into unique sequences, merging closely related sequences to remove PCR and sequencing errors. To assign V, D and J gene segments, CDR3 sequences were aligned to IMGT reference sequences. For a sequence to be retained, a match of at least six nucleotides to both a V gene segment and a J gene segment was required. A rearrangement counted as productive if the CDR3 had no stop codons and remained in frame with V and J, and every other rearrangement counted as non-productive. Following IMGT convention, CDR3 was defined as the stretch from the second conserved V-encoded cysteine to the conserved J-encoded phenylalanine. In an earlier analysis of just under 600 of the donors, sequences lacking an unambiguous match to a single V gene segment were excluded. In an earlier analysis of approximately 500 of the donors, a V segment was called functional when productive rearrangements were above 56.7%, and segregating when the standard deviation between donors exceeded 5%. A statistical classification framework was built for diagnosing cytomegalovirus status from the catalog of TCR beta chain sequences. V and J gene assignment, in a later analysis, came from comparing TCR nucleotide sequences with IMGT/GENE-DB human TR gene sequences. The TCRdist pipeline was used in a later analysis to assign CDR3 sequences and most-parsimonious VDJ recombination scenarios. A later analysis defined each TCR beta chain by its CDR3 amino acid sequence plus V-gene family, and excluded reads lacking a unique V-gene family. A later analysis removed roughly 590 highly shared, low-generation-probability nucleotide sequences to deal with suspected cross-contamination and a sequencing artifact. For each public chain, a later analysis derived a clonal expansion index from normalized ranks of inferred template counts within each repertoire. In a later analysis, generation probabilities were computed using a VDJ recombination model fitted to out-of-frame rearrangements, and the results were checked against IGoR. In a later analysis, hypergeometric tests were used to score TCR-TCR, TCR-HLA and TCR-CMV co-occurrence, with a repertoire-size bias correction applied to TCR pairs. False discovery rates were estimated in a later analysis by permuting HLA or CMV assignments 20 times. A later analysis grouped co-occurring TCRs with DBSCAN, adding TCRdist sequence similarity when clustering within HLA-allele-positive subsets. Repertoires with fewer than 30,000 or more than 120,000 public chains, plus five repertoires with anomalous nucleotide sharing, were excluded from co-occurrence clustering. Entries here come from immuneACCESS through TCRdb and include only in-frame sequences with V and J called. Some clones fail to appear in such tables; in the studies checked, an unresolved V gene covers under half of the shortfall, and the cause of the remainder is unknown. Clonal size and the V and J genes are those of that table, whereas D and trimming came from the DNA. A total of some 150,000 clones appear in this sample, about 88% of them only once. The ten largest clones take up more than 2% of the sample.

This specimen belongs to a study of cytomegalovirus exposure and HLA in healthy donors listed by TCRdb under 2017. A note on the overall study: In an earlier analysis of roughly 590 of the donors, approximately 300 Gb of sequence data and approximately 100 million unique TCR beta sequences from about 190 million T cells were reported. An early release covering about 600 HLA-typed donors comprised about 300 gigabases of sequencing data and tens of millions of unique TCR sequences. HLA typing covered class I and class II loci at four-digit resolution. The study used immunosequencing to profile the T cell repertoires of more than 650 subjects and linked those repertoires to cytomegalovirus serostatus. A later analysis re-analyzed previously published TCR beta repertoires from about 730 donors and added high-resolution HLA genotyping to study TCR occurrence patterns. The later analysis used no new phenotypic data to find candidate immune exposures, relying instead on TCR beta sequences and their occurrence across donors. To predict cytomegalovirus infection status, the study brought together high-throughput TCR immunosequencing, statistical association of individual TCRs with disease status, and machine learning. The study was designed to test whether signatures of past pathogen exposure could be identified by cataloging public T cell receptors. On average, roughly 240,000 unique TCR beta nucleotide sequences were sequenced per donor among about 400 genotyped donors of the cohort, with around 19% of those sequences being non-productive. In an earlier analysis of roughly 580 of the donors, high-throughput TCR beta sequencing was used to judge whether each TCR beta V gene segment behaved as functional or pseudogenic. About five DR-DQ haplotypes were handled as single units for association and clustering, since linkage in the cohort was strong. Every discovery cohort repertoire had been produced on one sequencing platform. Among the roughly 400 genotyped donors, about 83% belonged to the genetic ancestry cluster associated with self-reported Caucasian donors. Donor age, sex, ethnicity and CMV serostatus were compiled together with the repertoire data. A later genetic analysis took genome-wide SNP genotypes for about 65% of the roughly 670 donors and used that subset as a discovery cohort. Typing coverage varied by locus: about 620-630 donors for A, B, C, DRB1 and DQB1; approximately 520 for DQA1; more than 600 for DPA1; approximately 490 for DPB1. A separate validation cohort of about 110 different subjects was used in addition to the roughly 670-subject first cohort.

Overall results and qualifications from the work: Because HLA typing was missing for some donors at each locus, association tests included only the typed subset. The 87-base-pair reads could not distinguish some IMGT-functional V segments, including TRBV6-2 and TRBV6-3, so those segments were excluded. A later analysis found that most CMV-associated TCR beta chains appeared HLA-restricted, with HLA associations seemingly driven largely by CMV exposure. Sequencing depth was assumed to be roughly uniform across donors in the presence/absence analyses, though that assumption may not hold. In a later analysis, HLA-associated TCR beta chains were found to be more clonally expanded and to have lower generation probabilities than equally common non-associated chains. In a later analysis, several top co-occurrence clusters were reported to appear linked to parvovirus B19, influenza, CMV and Epstein-Barr virus. V-gene and J-gene trimming of TCR beta chains was associated with a missense DCLRE1C variant in a later genetic analysis, and the association was replicated in an independent cohort. Broadly in line with IMGT annotations, most TCR beta V segments showed up in productive rearrangements about 90% or about 30% of the time in an earlier analysis of around 550 of the donors. A group of highly shared sequence variants was considered likely to be a technical artifact of the sequencing pipeline. In a later genetic analysis, fewer N-insertions in productive TCRs were reported among donors in an Asian-associated ancestry cluster than the 666-donor mean. In vitro tests confirmed that a few of the cytomegalovirus-associated TCR beta chains recognize cytomegalovirus antigens. The classifier was reported to diagnose cytomegalovirus status with high specificity and sensitivity in both the original and validation cohorts. In a later analysis, 16,951 TCR beta sequences were associated with specific HLA alleles at a false discovery rate of 0.05. A further reported finding was that TCR beta sequences accurately predicted the HLA-A and HLA-B alleles for most subjects in the first cohort. The earlier analysis of approximately 590 of the donors excluded fewer than 20 rarely observed V segments, including chromosome 9 orphons, because counts were too low. When HLA alleles, especially DR and DQ, strongly co-occurred, TCR associations were difficult to assign to individual alleles. In this cohort, only TCR beta chains were sequenced, and detectable features were limited by the absence of alpha or paired-chain data. Across donors, most TCR sequences were observed very rarely, whereas some public TCRs were present in many individuals. According to a later analysis, TCR association rates differed among HLA loci, with DRB1 alleles showing the most associated TCRs and HLA-C alleles showing the fewest. The only immune exposure information available for the cohort was CMV serostatus. The authors suggested that the approach could potentially be extended to other disease states and immunological phenotypes. Correlated functional status among segregating V segments might be attributable to linkage disequilibrium, but an unknown experimental factor could not be ruled out. In the study, roughly 160 TCR beta chains were listed as associated with cytomegalovirus.

Source material: PBMCs. This receptor chain uses TRBV18 and TRBJ2-7; tentative D gene TRBD2, with 5 bases matching. The sequence was collected from a woman younger than 30 in good health and CMV-seronegative. The DNA sequence follows: TGTGCCAGCTCACCCGCGGACGGTACAAGCGGGTACTTC. Its coded protein is CASSPADGTSGYF. The full variable domain, with segments outside the CDR3 supplied by the reference TRBV18 and TRBJ2-7 proteins, appears as NAGVMQNPRHLVRRRGQEARLRCSPMKGHSHVYWYRQLPEEGLKFMVYLQKENIIDESGMPKERFSAEFPKEGPSILRIQQVVRGDSAAYFCASSPADGTSGYFGPGTRLTVT.